This TCR beta chain was identified during a study of T-cell reconstitution after alpha-beta-depleted transplantation in children. This clonotype was seen at least ten times. Unique molecular identifiers were used in preparing the TCRbeta library. TCRdb analysed the PCR reads with MiXCR anew, one entry per CDR3 protein. This table holds around 190,000 distinct CDR3 sequences, roughly 6.6% found once. The sequence was obtained from a boy between 2 and 10 years old with acute lymphoblastic leukemia, due to receive a stem cell transplant. The specimen comprised PBMCs, sampled before TCRalphabeta/CD19-depleted stem cell transplant.

For the CDR3, the DNA is TGTGCCAGCAGCCAAGATCGTTACAGGGTAGGTTTCTTT. Amino acids: CASSQDRYRVGFF. The rearrangement joins TRBV4-2 to TRBJ1-1; D possibly corresponds to TRBD1 (6 bases). The length of the CDR3 is 13 residues. V dropped 0 bases and J dropped 13 bases, with 15 bases sitting between them. Per the germline V gene, CDR1 is LGHNA and CDR2 is YNFKEQ.